The T cell receptor beta chain described here comes from a study of cytomegalovirus exposure and HLA in healthy donors (dated by TCRdb to about 2017). Regarding the complete study: An earlier analysis of 587 of the donors reported about 300 Gb of sequence data and around 100 million unique TCR beta sequences obtained from approximately 180 million T cells. An early release covering over 500 HLA-typed donors comprised about 300 gigabases of sequencing data and around 80 million unique TCR sequences. Among the 398 genotyped donors, roughly 80% belonged to the genetic ancestry cluster associated with self-reported Caucasian donors. The study aimed to test whether cataloging public T cell receptors could reveal signatures of past pathogen exposure. The study used immunosequencing to profile the T cell repertoires of approximately 630 subjects and linked those repertoires to cytomegalovirus serostatus. Besides the first cohort of more than 650 subjects, a separate validation cohort made up of 120 different subjects was used. To predict cytomegalovirus infection status, the study combined high-throughput TCR immunosequencing, statistical association of individual TCRs with disease status, and machine learning. In a later analysis, previously published TCR beta repertoires from 666 donors were re-analyzed and high-resolution HLA genotyping was added so that TCR occurrence patterns could be studied. The later analysis used no new phenotypic data to find candidate immune exposures, relying instead on TCR beta sequences and their occurrence across donors. An earlier analysis of some 500 of the donors used high-throughput TCR beta sequencing to judge whether each TCR beta V gene segment behaved as functional or pseudogenic. Donor age, sex, ethnicity and CMV serostatus were collected together with the repertoire data. In a later genetic analysis, genome-wide SNP genotypes for about 55% of the roughly 670 donors were used, and that subset was treated as a discovery cohort. All discovery cohort repertoires had been generated on a single sequencing platform. Class I and class II HLA loci were covered by the typing at four-digit resolution. Typing coverage varied by locus: about 620-630 donors for A, B, C, DRB1 and DQB1; under 550 for DQA1; approximately 610 for DPA1; roughly 450 for DPB1. Several DR-DQ haplotypes were handled as single units for association and clustering because linkage in the cohort was strong. Among 398 genotyped donors of the cohort, an average of about 240,000 unique TCR beta nucleotide sequences were sequenced per donor, around 20% of them non-productive. Here is what the overall study found, with its caveats: At a false discovery rate of 0.05, a later analysis linked some 17,000 TCR beta sequences to specific HLA alleles. Because the 87-base-pair reads could not distinguish some IMGT-functional V segments, including TRBV6-2 and TRBV6-3, those segments were excluded. The study listed 150 to 200 TCR beta chains as associated with cytomegalovirus. According to the authors, the approach could potentially be generalized to other disease states and immunological phenotypes. Over 15 rarely observed V segments, including chromosome 9 orphons, were excluded from the earlier analysis of about 600 of the donors because counts were too low. In a later analysis, several top co-occurrence clusters were reported to appear linked to parvovirus B19, influenza, CMV and Epstein-Barr virus. Broadly in line with IMGT annotations, most TCR beta V segments showed up in productive rearrangements about 90% or about 30% of the time in an earlier analysis of 587 of the donors. Most TCR sequences were observed very rarely across donors, whereas some public TCRs were present in many individuals. When HLA alleles, especially DR and DQ, strongly co-occurred, attributing TCR associations to individual alleles was difficult. HLA typing was unavailable for some donors at each locus, so association tests used only the typed subset. In a later genetic analysis, fewer N-insertions in productive TCRs were reported among donors in an Asian-associated ancestry cluster than the approximately 710-donor mean. In a later analysis, the rate of TCR association differed among HLA loci, with DRB1 alleles having the most associated TCRs and HLA-C alleles having the fewest. In a later genetic analysis, a missense DCLRE1C variant was associated with V-gene and J-gene trimming of TCR beta chains, and the association was replicated in an independent cohort. Linkage disequilibrium might explain the correlated functional status among segregating V segments, but an unknown experimental factor could not be excluded. Presence/absence analyses assumed roughly uniform sequencing depth across donors, an assumption that may not hold. Only TCR beta chains were sequenced in this cohort, and the absence of alpha or paired-chain data limited detectable features. Compared with equally common non-associated chains, HLA-associated TCR beta chains in a later analysis were more clonally expanded and had lower generation probabilities. In both the original and validation cohorts, the classifier was reported to diagnose cytomegalovirus status with high specificity and sensitivity. The sequencing pipeline was judged likely to have produced a cluster of highly shared sequence variants as a technical artifact. CMV serostatus was the only immune exposure information available for the cohort. Three of the identified cytomegalovirus-associated TCR beta chains were confirmed in vitro to be specific for cytomegalovirus antigens. A further reported finding was that TCR beta sequences accurately predicted the HLA-A and HLA-B alleles for most subjects in the first cohort. A later analysis found that most CMV-associated TCR beta chains appeared HLA-restricted, with HLA associations seemingly driven largely by CMV exposure.

Library preparation was by the immunoSEQ multiplex PCR assay. The multiplex PCR relied on a mix of 60 forward primers for TCR Vbeta segments and 13 reverse primers for TCR Jbeta segments. A multiplex PCR assay on genomic DNA amplified the CDR3 region of rearranged TCR beta genes. On the Illumina HiSeq System, the amplified TCR beta libraries were sequenced as 87-base-pair reads. In the authors' own workflow: Across the 700 or so repertoires, a later analysis counted tens of millions of unique TCR beta chains, roughly 11 million of which were shared by at least two donors. A nearest-neighbor algorithm error-corrected the raw reads and collapsed the reads into unique sequences, merging closely related sequences to remove PCR and sequencing errors. To assign V, D and J gene segments, CDR3 sequences were aligned to IMGT reference sequences. For a sequence to be retained, a match of at least six nucleotides was required to both a V gene segment and a J gene segment. Rearrangements were classified as productive when the CDR3 lacked stop codons and remained in frame with V and J, and all other rearrangements were classified as non-productive. Following IMGT convention, CDR3 was defined as the stretch from the second conserved V-encoded cysteine up to the conserved J-encoded phenylalanine. In an earlier analysis of around 640 of the donors, sequences lacking an unambiguous match to a single V gene segment were excluded. In an earlier analysis of more than 500 of the donors, a V segment was called functional when productive rearrangements were above 56.7%, and segregating when the standard deviation between donors exceeded 5%. A statistical classification framework was built to diagnose cytomegalovirus status from the catalog of TCR beta chain sequences. V and J gene assignment, in a later analysis, came from comparing TCR nucleotide sequences with IMGT/GENE-DB human TR gene sequences. A later analysis assigned CDR3 sequences and most-parsimonious VDJ recombination scenarios with the TCRdist pipeline. In a later analysis, every TCR beta chain was defined by the combination of its CDR3 amino acid sequence and its V-gene family, and reads without a unique V-gene family were dropped. As a way to deal with suspected cross-contamination and a sequencing artifact, a later analysis dropped 592 nucleotide sequences that were highly shared and had low generation probability. In a later analysis, a clonal expansion index was calculated for each public chain from normalized within-repertoire ranks of inferred template counts. In a later analysis, generation probabilities were computed with a VDJ recombination model fitted to out-of-frame rearrangements, and the resulting probabilities were checked against IGoR. Hypergeometric tests were used in a later analysis to score TCR-TCR, TCR-HLA and TCR-CMV co-occurrence, with a repertoire-size bias correction applied to the TCR pairs. False discovery rates were estimated in a later analysis by permuting HLA or CMV assignments 20 times. In a later analysis, co-occurring TCRs were grouped with DBSCAN, and TCRdist sequence similarity was added when clustering was performed within HLA-allele-positive subsets. Repertoires with fewer than 30,000 or more than 120,000 public chains, plus five repertoires with anomalous nucleotide sharing, were excluded from co-occurrence clustering. As stored in TCRdb, this immuneACCESS dataset retains in-frame rearrangements with V and J assigned. A fraction of the clones does not appear; measured against another copy, unresolved V genes explain less than half of the discrepancy, and the remainder lacks a known reason. V and J calls and clone size are those listed in that table; D and trimming were worked out from the DNA. For this sample the table gives 35,000 to 50,000 clones, of which 50% to 75% were detected only once. The ten largest clonotypes hold roughly 9.3% of the sample.

This clone has only one observation. The specificity of this receptor is unknown. The sample holds no much larger clone one base away, and base qualities are not on file. This specimen includes other DNA sequences encoding the same CDR3. According to the germline V gene (reference sequence), CDR1 reads GTSNPN and CDR2 reads SVGIG. V lost 2 bases and J lost 7 bases; the stretch between them is 9 bases long. From the cysteine up to the phenylalanine, the CDR3 has a length of 11 residues. Left in the record is the CDR3 DNA by itself, 33 bases read in frame from the first base. The cohort comprised hundreds of healthy bone marrow donors. At the time of sampling, every cohort member was nominally healthy, though immune exposures that went unrecorded were likely present. CMV serostatus was positive for almost 300 and negative for about 55% of the roughly 670 cohort members, and was not recorded for this donor. A peripheral blood sample was collected from each donor, and TCR beta sequencing was performed on peripheral blood mononuclear cells. The Qiagen DNeasy Blood Extraction Kit was used to extract genomic DNA from the blood cell samples.

The clonotype was recovered from a human donor in good health. Sequenced material: PBMCs. The rearrangement joined TRBV30 to TRBJ2-7; TRBD1 is perhaps the D gene, given 6 matching bases. This receptor has the CDR3 CAWSLGGEQYF. Here is the DNA: TGTGCCTGGAGTTTAGGGGGTGAGCAGTACTTC.